This T cell receptor (beta chain) is drawn from a study of shared clonotypes between healthy human individuals. Study in general: Each donor had three CD4 naive, three CD4 memory, two CD8 naive and one CD8 memory plate.

The germline CDR1 and CDR2 sequences are KGHSH and LQKENI. Trimming removed 0 bases at V and 2 bases at J, with 12 bases between. The CDR3 loop spans 16 amino acids. The protocol was immunoSEQ multiplex PCR, while the TCRdb copy is restricted to in-frame clones and leaves out a portion. The sample has approximately 1.5 million clones, 98% seen once; the top ten hold about 0.34%. Specimen: naive CD4+ T cells sorted from blood. As to subset: CD45RA+ positively selected. This rearrangement joins TRBV18 to TRBJ2-3, with unresolved D. This clonotype originated in a man aged 25 to 40 in good health. Written as DNA, the CDR3 is TGTGCCAGCTCACCACCGTTCGAGGTAAACACAGATACGCAGTATTTT. Translated, it gives CASSPPFEVNTDTQYF.